Each of the 8 T cell receptor beta chains below was sequenced from the same sample in a study of graft-versus-host responses after intestinal transplantation. These TCRs are of unknown antigen specificity. Assay used: immunoSEQ multiplex PCR; TCRdb lists only in-frame clones, some missing. Of 100,000 to 120,000 clones listed, 80% to 95% are singletons. This material consisted of unstimulated CD8+ T cells sorted from spleen or lymph node cells, taken before intestinal transplant. The receptors here all came from a human donor who received an intestinal transplant.

The rearrangement uses TRBV25-1 and TRBJ2-1; 9 bases map to TRBD2. This CDR3 region has 13 residues. J was trimmed by 9 bases and V by 0 bases; bases with no gene match: 0. Germline loops: CDR1 MGHDK, CDR2 SYGVNS. CDR3 sequence: CASSEYSGSEQFF. In nucleotides, the CDR3 is TGTGCCAGCAGTGAATATAGCGGGAGTGAGCAGTTCTTC.

The gene calls are TRBV6-5 and TRBJ2-7, with D tentatively TRBD1 or TRBD2 (5 bases each). The V gene lost 4 bases and the J gene lost 5 bases, with 9 bases spanning the gap. The CDR3 is 12 amino acids. CDR1 is MNHEY, CDR2 SVGAGI, per germline. The CDR3 region has the DNA TGTGCCAGCAGTTTGGGGGTGGACGAGCAGTACTTC. This gives the protein CASSLGVDEQYF.

V usage is TRBV5-4 and J usage is TRBJ2-1; 9 bases are shared with TRBD1. This CDR3 has 13 residues. Germline lookup yields CDR1 SGHNT and CDR2 YYREEE (reference sequence). V dropped 5 bases and J dropped 8; count of bases not matched to a gene: 5. This CDR3 reads CASRLDRGDEQFF. The CDR3 coding sequence is TGTGCCAGCAGATTAGACAGGGGGGATGAGCAGTTCTTC.

This clone was detected only once. The gene calls are TRBV4-1 and TRBJ2-5; no firm D call. Trimming pared 4 bases from V and 5 bases from J, leaving 17 bases between. The CDR3 extends over 15 amino acids. CDR1 is MGHRA, CDR2 YSYEKL, per germline. The CDR3 loop is CASSPEARSGETQYF. The CDR3 coding sequence is TGCGCCAGCAGCCCCGAAGCGCGATCTGGGGAGACCCAGTACTTC.

This clone was picked up one time. The genes are TRBV9 and TRBJ2-5; possible D gene TRBD1, 5 bases. V shed 3 bases and J shed 5 bases, with 14 bases lying between them. Per the germline V gene, CDR1 is SGDLS and CDR2 is YYNGEE. The CDR3 is 14 residues long. The CDR3 coding sequence is TGTGCCAGCAGCGCTTACAACACAGGCGAGACCCAGTACTTC. Residues: CASSAYNTGETQYF.

This chain uses TRBV25-1 with TRBJ2-1; D gene unclear. V lost 4 bases and J lost 8, with 9 bases in between. CDR1 MGHDK and CDR2 SYGVNS come from the germline V gene. This CDR3 contains 12 residues. In DNA, the CDR3 is TGTGCCAGCAGTGGGCCAAGGGATGAGCAGTTCTTC. Amino acid sequence: CASSGPRDEQFF.

The chain links TRBV7-9 to TRBJ1-2; 8 bases line up with TRBD1. Germline values: CDR1 SEHNR, CDR2 FQNEAQ (reference sequence). The J segment lost 8 bases and the V segment lost 1 base, leaving 9 bases of the junction unmatched. The CDR3 contains 15 residues. As DNA, the CDR3 is TGTGCCAGCAGCTTAGGGGCGACAGGGGCCTTGGGCTACACCTTC. It yields the protein CASSLGATGALGYTF.

This chain links TRBV28 with TRBJ1-1, with D maybe TRBD1 (5 bases). The ends were cut back, 6 bases at V and 3 bases at J, with 26 bases in the middle. The length of the CDR3 is 18 residues. CDR1 is MDHEN, CDR2 SYDVKM, per germline. The CDR3 DNA reads TGTGCCAGCAGACAAACGAGGGACGCCTCCCCTTGGGACACTGAAGCTTTCTTT. It translates to CASRQTRDASPWDTEAFF.